Below are 13 T cell receptor beta chains sequenced from a single sample in a study of T cells in Graves' hyperthyroidism and ophthalmopathy. Template material for amplifying TCR beta CDR3 regions consisted of RNA transcripts. Using the HTBI primer set, a first-round RT-PCR was run on the TCR CDR3. TCRdb itself ran the multiplex PCR reads through MiXCR, one entry per CDR3 protein. The sample lists fewer than 750,000 distinct CDR3 sequences; about 14% were seen once. The sample consisted of blood. The source is a woman in her forties or fifties with Graves' ophthalmopathy.

This clonotype has ten or more counts. The chain couples TRBV12-3 or TRBV12-4 to TRBJ2-7; TRBD1 aligns across 7 bases. This CDR3 has 12 residues. Trimming cost V 6 bases and J 4 bases; bases outside gene matches: 3. CDR3 residues: CASSQQGYEQYF. The DNA for the CDR3 is TGTGCCAGCAGCCAACAGGGGTACGAGCAGTACTTC.

For this clonotype: A read error is possible here, since a much larger clone lies one base away. This rearrangement joins TRBV6-5 to TRBJ1-4, with TRBD1 as a possible D gene (5 bases). Germline V gene data show CDR1 as MNHEY and CDR2 as SVGAGI. V was trimmed by 4 bases and J by 10 bases, leaving 13 bases between them. There are 13 residues in the CDR3. The CDR3 reads CASSLDSGGKLFF. The CDR3 bases are TGTGCCAGCAGTTTAGACAGCGGTGGAAAACTGTTTTTT.

CDR3 nucleotides: TGTGCCAGCAGCCCCCGTCTCAGTGGTCTTAATAGAGGCGGCTACACCTTC. Translated: CASSPRLSGLNRGGYTF. This sequence joins TRBV4-2 and TRBJ1-2; unclear D gene. Trimming took 4 bases from V and 8 from J, leaving 26 bases between them. The CDR3 runs 17 residues. CDR1 and CDR2 (germline): LGHNA, YNFKEQ.

This clonotype was observed at least ten times. The chain has TRBV7-2 and TRBJ2-7; 9 bases map to TRBD2. The V gene's germline CDR1 is SGHTA and CDR2 FQGNSA. V was clipped by 5 bases and J by 1 base; unmatched bases: 6. The CDR3 sequence is 15 residues long. The chain's CDR3 is CASSRGLAYSYEQYF. The CDR3 DNA sequence: TGTGCCAGCAGCCGCGGACTAGCGTATTCCTACGAGCAGTACTTC.

The chain links TRBV28 to TRBJ2-5; 11 nucleotides match TRBD2. Germline V gene data show CDR1 as MDHEN and CDR2 as SYDVKM. The V and J ends lost 1 base and 12 bases, in that order; junction bases with no gene match: 13. The CDR3 loop spans 16 amino acids. In DNA, the CDR3 is TGTGCCAGCAGTTTATCAGGGACTAGCGGCAACACAGGGGAGTACTTC. Translated, it gives CASSLSGTSGNTGEYF.

V gene TRBV27 combines with J gene TRBJ1-4, with 10 bases fitting TRBD1. The V gene end was trimmed by 5 bases and the J gene end by 7 bases; junction bases not matched to a gene: 7. The CDR3 is 15 amino acids. CDR1 and CDR2 (germline): MNHEY, SMNVEV (reference sequence). The CDR3, as DNA: TGTGCCAGCAGTAAAAGACAGGGGGCGGGTGAAAAACTGTTTTTT. Its translation is CASSKRQGAGEKLFF.

The rearrangement links TRBV4-2 to TRBJ2-2; no clear D. Germline loops: CDR1 LGHNA, CDR2 YNFKEQ. The V and J ends lost 3 bases and 4 bases respectively, with 12 bases between them. The CDR3 runs 15 residues. CDR3 region: CASSQPGWATGELFF. The CDR3 region has the DNA TGTGCCAGCAGCCAGCCTGGGTGGGCCACCGGGGAGCTGTTTTTT.

This clonotype was counted at least ten times. V and J are TRBV5-6 and TRBJ2-3; D is unclear. The V gene lost 0 bases and the J gene lost 2 bases, with 13 bases spanning the gap. This CDR3 spans 16 amino acids. The germline V gene has CDR1 SGHDT and CDR2 YYEEEE. CDR3 sequence reads: CASSLVQGGYTDTQYF. The DNA for the CDR3 is TGTGCCAGCAGCTTGGTTCAAGGTGGCTACACAGATACGCAGTATTTT.

This clonotype was seen a few times. A junction boundary mismatches the germline segment, possibly from a read error. The rearrangement uses TRBV28 and TRBJ2-7; D is perhaps TRBD2 (5 bases). The germline V gene has CDR1 MDHEN and CDR2 SYDVKM. This CDR3 spans 14 amino acids. CDR3 bases: TGTGCCAGCAGGACCGGGATCTACTCCTACAAGCAGTACTTC. It specifies CASRTGIYSYKQYF.

The chain employs TRBV6-1 and TRBJ1-5; D unclear. CDR1 is MNHNS and CDR2 is SASEGT in the germline V gene. The V gene lost 5 bases and the J gene lost 12 bases, with 17 bases spanning the gap. This CDR3 region has 13 residues. This CDR3 reads CASSSTPRVDQHF. The CDR3, as DNA: TGTGCCAGCAGTTCTACTCCTAGGGTGGACCAGCATTTT.

V is TRBV30 and J is TRBJ1-2; D remains ambiguous. The V gene's germline CDR1 is GTSNPN and CDR2 SVGIG (reference sequence). V was cut by 1 base and J by 13 bases, with 13 bases left in between. The CDR3 has 11 residues. The CDR3 DNA follows: TGTGCCTGGAGTGGATGGGCCGCTCCCACCTTC. It encodes CAWSGWAAPTF.

This clonotype was picked up many times. The chain uses TRBV2 and TRBJ2-5; a weak D match, TRBD2 (5 bases). Germline-derived CDR1 and CDR2 are SNHLY and FYNNEI. The V and J ends lost 3 bases and 0 bases respectively, with 11 bases between them. The CDR3 is made up of 15 amino acids. CDR3 nucleotide sequence: TGTGCCAGCAGTGATCGAGGGTCGTACCAAGAGACCCAGTACTTC. It codes for CASSDRGSYQETQYF.

This clonotype occurred many times. This chain connects TRBV4-1 to TRBJ2-3, with 7 bases aligning to TRBD2. The CDR3 length is 17 residues. Germline CDR1 and CDR2: MGHRA and YSYEKL. J was trimmed by 1 base and V by 4 bases; bases with no gene match: 11. The CDR3 region is CASSLVPAGPRTDTQYF. In nucleotides, the CDR3 is TGCGCCAGCAGCCTGGTTCCAGCGGGACCGCGCACAGATACGCAGTATTTT.